One TCR beta chain is described in this entry. The antigen remains undetermined. Trimming removed 5 bases at V and 3 bases at J, with 25 bases between. The CDR3 is made up of 18 amino acids. The germline CDR1 and CDR2 sequences are KGHDR and SFDVKD. 5'RACE template switching generated TCR cDNA, adding a universal primer site and UMIs. TCRdb re-analysed the 5' RACE reads in MiXCR, keeping a single row per CDR3 protein. This repertoire shows around 590,000 distinct CDR3 sequences, around an eighth found once; its top ten account for 14% to 15%. The data derive from a study of T cells after yellow fever vaccination. Study results and limitations: A weaker secondary response peaked on day 5, the primary on day 15. Abundant contaminating clonotypes from the bulk population could appear in FACS-sorted repertoires. Booster sampling recovered most clones from primary vaccination (under 97% CD4, over 75% CD8).

The TCR originated in a man aged 30 to 45 who received the YFV17D yellow fever vaccine. The material sequenced was PBMCs, taken on the day of the yellow fever booster vaccination. The rearrangement links TRBV24-1 to TRBJ2-7; perhaps TRBD1 as D (7 bases). The CDR3 region has the DNA TGTGCCACCAGTGTTAAAAGGGGAGGAGACAGGGAATACTACGAGCAGTACTTC. Encoded protein: CATSVKRGGDREYYEQYF.